This T cell receptor beta chain was recovered during a study of shared clonotypes between healthy human individuals. V was pared by 7 bases and J by 8 bases, with 26 bases between. The CDR3 consists of 17 residues. Per the germline V gene, CDR1 is SNHLY and CDR2 is FYNNEI. The protocol was immunoSEQ multiplex PCR, while the TCRdb copy is restricted to in-frame clones and leaves out a portion. The sample includes about 1.1 million clones, approximately 80% seen only once; the top ten take 0.89%. This chain uses TRBV2 with TRBJ2-2; possibly TRBD2 for D (6 bases). The sequenced sample was memory CD4+ T cells from PBMCs. Stated subset: CD45RA-negative fraction. The sequence was obtained from a man between 18 and 35 years old in good health. Some clones in this sample may be carry-over from other donors' samples. The CDR3 DNA is TGTGCCAGCATGCGGCTTAACCCGGGACTCCCAACGGGGGAGCTGTTTTTT. Translation gives CASMRLNPGLPTGELFF.